This is a list of T cell receptor beta chains from one sample in a study of blood T cell repertoires in COVID-19. Clones were read by immunoSEQ multiplex PCR, and TCRdb kept only the in-frame ones, dropping some. The table records around 430,000 clones, approximately 88% of them present only once. The specimen was peripheral blood. Receptor source: a woman between 50 and 59 years old with COVID-19, enrolled during active disease. Both conserved end residues are part of each CDR3. D genes are given only for firm matches. Where a row states a size, it is once, few, many or the class of an expanded clone; other rows omit it.

d_call j_call v_call clone_size cdr3_nt cdr3_aa
. TRBJ1-1 TRBV2 . TGTGCCAGCAGAAGGGGGGAAGCTTTCTTT CASRRGEAFF
TRBD1 TRBJ1-1 TRBV19 . TGTGCCAGTAGTATGGACAGGGGGCCTGGGGACACTGAAGCTTTCTTT CASSMDRGPGDTEAFF
TRBD2 TRBJ2-7 TRBV2 . TGTGCCAGCAGTGACCGGCGGCCGAGCGGACTAGCGGGGGCCTCCTACGAGCAGTACTTC CASSDRRPSGLAGASYEQYF
. TRBJ1-3 TRBV12-5 . TGTGCTAGTGGTTTCCCGTCAGTCTCCACAGGCTCTGGAAACACCATATATTTT CASGFPSVSTGSGNTIYF
. TRBJ1-4 TRBV28 . TGTGCCGCCTATTCAGGGGTTTTAAGTGAAAAACTGTTTTTT CAAYSGVLSEKLFF
. TRBJ2-3 TRBV6-5 . TGTGCCAGCAGTTACGACGGACGGGGTGGTCGAACGCAGTATTTT CASSYDGRGGRTQYF
. TRBJ2-1 TRBV18 . TGTGCCAGCTCACCAGTACCTACCTACAATGAGCAGTTCTTC CASSPVPTYNEQFF
. TRBJ1-1 TRBV7-2 . TGTGCCAGCAGCTTACAGGGTAACACTGAAGCTTTCTTT CASSLQGNTEAFF
. TRBJ2-1 TRBV12-5 . TGTGCTAGTGGTTTGCTCGACAATAGTGAGCAGTTCTTC CASGLLDNSEQFF
. TRBJ2-1 TRBV7-6 . TGTGCCAGCAGCGCACGCCCTGAGGCGGGGGCCAACCAGAATGAGCAGTTCTTC CASSARPEAGANQNEQFF
. TRBJ2-1 TRBV6-1 . TGTGCCAGCAGTGAAGCACGGGCGGGTGAGCAGTTCTTC CASSEARAGEQFF
TRBD1 TRBJ1-2 TRBV9 . TGTGCCAGCAGCGCGGGACAGGAGTATGGCTACACCTTC CASSAGQEYGYTF
TRBD2 TRBJ2-1 TRBV2 . TGTGCCACCGGGGGGACTAGCGGGGTTTATGAGCAGTTCTTC CATGGTSGVYEQFF
. TRBJ2-3 TRBV19 . TGTGCCAGTAGTATACGCGGTGACGCAGATACGCAGTATTTT CASSIRGDADTQYF
. TRBJ1-6 TRBV27 . TGTGCCAGCAGTTTCCCCTATTCACCCCTCCACTTT CASSFPYSPLHF
TRBD1 TRBJ2-2 TRBV7-3 . TGTGCCAGCAGCTCCGACAGGGTACGGAACACCGGGGAGCTGTTTTTT CASSSDRVRNTGELFF
TRBD1 TRBJ2-7 TRBV19 . TGTGCCAGTAGTATAGACCGGGACAGGCTCTACGAGCAGTACTTC CASSIDRDRLYEQYF
TRBD1 TRBJ2-7 TRBV19 . TGTGCCAGTAGTTGGGCCGACAGGGCGGTGTACGAGCAGTACTTC CASSWADRAVYEQYF
. TRBJ1-1 TRBV11-1 . TGTGCCAGCAGCGTGCAGGTGAACACTGAAGCTTTCTTT CASSVQVNTEAFF
TRBD2 TRBJ2-2 TRBV7-9 once TGTGCCAGCAGCTCACAACGCGGGGGTTACACCGGGGAGCTGTTTTTT CASSSQRGGYTGELFF
. TRBJ1-1 TRBV2 . TGTGCCAGCAGTGTCAGGCGAACCCCTGAAGCTTTCTTT CASSVRRTPEAFF
TRBD1 TRBJ2-7 TRBV27 . TGTGCCAGCAGCCCAGGGACAGGGACGGGAGAGCAGTACTTC CASSPGTGTGEQYF
. TRBJ2-5 TRBV30 . TGTGCCTGGAGTGTAGGAACAGTAGTTCAAGAGACCCAGTACTTC CAWSVGTVVQETQYF
. TRBJ2-3 TRBV11-2 . TGTGCCAGCAGCTTAGATCTTAAGCAGTATTTT CASSLDLKQYF
TRBD2 TRBJ2-3 TRBV4-1 few TGCGCCAGCAGCCCGGGACCGGGACTAGAGTCGTCAGATACGCAGTATTTT CASSPGPGLESSDTQYF
. TRBJ1-3 TRBV20-1 . TGCAGTGCTAGTAACCCGGAGAGCAGGGCCGGAAACACCATATATTTT CSASNPESRAGNTIYF
. TRBJ1-1 TRBV12-3/TRBV12-4 . TGTGCCAGCAGTTTTGATAGGAACACTGAAGCTTTCTTT CASSFDRNTEAFF
. TRBJ1-2 TRBV3-1/TRBV3-2 . TGTGCCAGCAGCCCGGACATAGCCACCTATGGCTACACCTTC CASSPDIATYGYTF
. TRBJ2-3 TRBV15 . TGTGCCACCACCGATCTGGGGGGACTCACAGATACGCAGTATTTT CATTDLGGLTDTQYF
. TRBJ1-2 TRBV4-2 once TGTGCCAGCAGCCAAGATATTGGGGGCGGGTATGGCTACACCTTC CASSQDIGGGYGYTF
. TRBJ1-6 TRBV6-1 few TGTGCCAGCAGTGAACTTACAGGGAATTCACCCCTCCACTTT CASSELTGNSPLHF
. TRBJ1-6 TRBV11-2 . TGTGCCAGCAGCCCACAGGGAGCAGACTCACCCCTCCACTTT CASSPQGADSPLHF
. TRBJ1-4 TRBV6-1 . TGTGCCAGCAGTGATCTTAAATTCCGCTCGGGAGACGAAAAACTGTTTTTT CASSDLKFRSGDEKLFF
. TRBJ1-6 TRBV2 . TGTGCCGTCTCCGAGCGAACACCCAATTCACCCCTCCACTTT CAVSERTPNSPLHF
. TRBJ1-2 TRBV5-6 . TGTGCCAGCAGCCTATACGGGGGGTATGGCTACACCTTC CASSLYGGYGYTF
. TRBJ1-1 TRBV5-1 . TGCGCCAGCAGCAGCACAGCGAACACTGAAGCTTTCTTT CASSSTANTEAFF
TRBD2 TRBJ2-1 TRBV30 . TGTGCCTGGAGGGAACTAGGCGGGGGGTTGGGAGGGCAGTTCTTC CAWRELGGGLGGQFF
. TRBJ2-1 TRBV28 . TGTGCCAGCAGGCAGACAGGAAGCAATGAGCAGTTCTTC CASRQTGSNEQFF
. TRBJ1-3 TRBV6-5 . TGTGCCAGCAGTTACTCGGGCAGCCCCTCTGGAAACACCATATATTTT CASSYSGSPSGNTIYF
TRBD2 TRBJ2-7 TRBV27 . TGTGCCAGCAGTCCCACCTGGACTAGCGGACCCTCCTACGAGCAGTACTTC CASSPTWTSGPSYEQYF
. TRBJ2-7 TRBV6-5 . TGTGCCAGCAGTCCTCTACCGCTCTCCTCCTACGAGCAGTACTTC CASSPLPLSSYEQYF
. TRBJ1-5 TRBV6-1 . TGTGCCAGCAGTGAATTTGCGGGATTGCCCCAGCATTTT CASSEFAGLPQHF
. TRBJ2-3 TRBV28 . TGTGCCAGCAGTTTACAGAGCACAGATACGCAGTATTTT CASSLQSTDTQYF
TRBD1 TRBJ1-5 TRBV30 . TGTGCCTGGAGTGCGGGGACAGGGGCACCGCATTTT CAWSAGTGAPHF
. TRBJ1-1 TRBV5-5 . TGTGCCAGCAGCATGGGAGTATCTGAAGCTTTCTTT CASSMGVSEAFF
. TRBJ1-1 TRBV5-1 . TGCGCCAGCAGTGACGGTTCGGAGACTGAAGCTTTCTTT CASSDGSETEAFF